Included here is one T cell receptor (beta chain) sequence, with context. These data are taken from a study of blood T cell repertoires in COVID-19. Study at large: The samples span acute and convalescent COVID-19 from the United States, Italy and Spain. T cells, B-cell-depleted T cells, or PBMCs supplied cDNA or gDNA.

Under the authors' procedure: Amplification of reference gene primers was used by the study to estimate nucleated cell counts. Clones were read by immunoSEQ multiplex PCR, and TCRdb kept only the in-frame ones, dropping some. That table is the source of V, J and clone size, and D and trimming were worked out from the DNA. The sample has under 200,000 clones; 75% to 95% are singletons. Looked up from germline, CDR1 is SEHNR and CDR2 is FQNEAQ (reference sequence). The CDR3 is made up of 14 amino acids. V shed 5 bases and J shed 10 bases, with 15 bases lying between them. The sequenced sample consisted of peripheral blood. The source is a man aged 45 to 65 with acute or convalescent COVID-19. The rearrangement uses TRBV7-9 and TRBJ1-6, with no clear D. The CDR3 here is CASSPREARSPLHF. CDR3 in DNA: TGTGCCAGCAGCCCCCGGGAAGCAAGGTCACCCCTCCACTTT.